Each of the 18 T cell receptor beta chains below was sequenced from the same sample in a study of T-cell memory formation after mild COVID-19. TCRdb fed the 5' RACE reads into MiXCR, producing one record per CDR3 protein. The sample includes a few hundred thousand distinct CDR3 sequences, 15% to 20% seen only once; the top ten take 20% to 25%. Sequences were obtained from PBMCs or a T cell subset sorted from them (not recorded which). The source is a man aged 18 to 30 who had mild COVID-19 (a few samples of this study predate the infection). Cell type and time point are not known.

The sample holds a few counts of this clonotype. V is TRBV10-2 and J is TRBJ1-5, with no clear D. Trimming took off 2 bases at V and 5 bases at J, with 4 bases between the two ends. CDR1 is WSHSY, CDR2 SAAADI, per germline. The CDR3 has 12 amino acids. CDR3 region: CASSETDQPQHF. The CDR3 nucleotides read TGCGCCAGCAGTGAGACGGATCAGCCCCAGCATTTT.

This chain uses TRBV11-2 with TRBJ2-1, with D unresolved. Germline CDR1 is SGHAT and CDR2 is FQNNGV. The CDR3 is 15 residues long. Trimming took 1 base from V and 1 from J, leaving 8 bases between them. The CDR3 sequence: CASSLVSNSYNEQFF. The CDR3, as DNA: TGTGCCAGCAGCTTAGTAAGCAATTCCTACAATGAGCAGTTCTTC. Looking up the rest from reference TRBV11-2 and TRBJ2-1 gives the full variable domain: EAGVAQSPRYKIIEKRQSVAFWCNPISGHATLYWYQQILGQGPKLLIQFQNNGVVDDSQLPKDRFSAERLKGVDSTLKIQPAKLEDSAVYLCASSLVSNSYNEQFFGPGTRLTVL.

This clonotype was seen just once. V gene TRBV7-9 combines with J gene TRBJ2-4, with no clear D. The ends were cut back, 9 bases at V and 6 bases at J, with 9 bases in the middle. Germline values: CDR1 SEHNR, CDR2 FQNEAQ (reference sequence). CDR3 length equals 11 residues. The CDR3 DNA follows: TGTGCCAGTAACATTGGAAACATTCAGTACTTC. Translation gives CASNIGNIQYF.

The chain has TRBV18 and TRBJ1-3; unclear D gene. This CDR3 spans 15 amino acids. V gave up 3 bases and J gave up 4 bases, with 13 bases separating them. Germline V gene sequence: CDR1 KGHSH, CDR2 LQKENI. CDR3 protein: CASSPLPESGNTIYF. The CDR3 region has the DNA TGTGCCAGCTCACCGCTCCCGGAATCCGGAAACACCATATATTTT.

In its sample, this clonotype was seen a few times. This chain joins TRBV5-1 and TRBJ1-2; D is undetermined. CDR3 length equals 13 residues. Trimming cost V 4 bases and J 0 bases, with 7 bases left between them. Germline CDR1 and CDR2: SGHRS and YFSETQ. CDR3 sequence: CASSNSPNYGYTF. DNA for the CDR3: TGCGCCAGCAGCAACAGCCCTAACTATGGCTACACCTTC.

The rearrangement uses TRBV11-2 and TRBJ1-2; D possibly corresponds to TRBD1 (5 bases). Trimming took 5 bases from V and 4 from J, leaving 23 bases between them. The CDR3 contains 17 residues. CDR1 SGHAT and CDR2 FQNNGV come from the germline V gene. The CDR3: CASSARDLQGSSYGYTF. The CDR3 region has the DNA TGTGCCAGCAGCGCCCGGGACCTTCAAGGGTCTAGCTATGGCTACACCTTC.

CDR3 sequence: CASSYRKWSYEQYV. The CDR3 DNA is TGTGCCAGCAGTTATCGTAAGTGGTCCTACGAGCAGTACGTC. This chain uses TRBV6-2 or TRBV6-3 with TRBJ2-7; D is ambiguous. CDR1 is MNHEY and CDR2 is SVGEGT in the germline V gene. The CDR3 consists of 14 residues. Trimming took off 3 bases at V and 1 base at J, with 10 bases between the two ends.

This clonotype was detected ten times or more. Compared with germline, one end of the junction differs, possibly owing to a read error. The rearrangement joins TRBV4-3 to TRBJ2-5, with D perhaps matching TRBD2 (6 bases). Germline lookup yields CDR1 LGHNA and CDR2 YSLEER. CDR3 length: 13 amino acids. CDR3 loop: CASSPGGQETQYF. DNA of the CDR3: TGTGCCAGCAGCCCTGGGGGGCAAGAGACCCAGTACTTC.

This clonotype appeared many times. The rearrangement uses TRBV11-2 and TRBJ1-2, with TRBD1 matching over 7 bases. Per the germline V gene, CDR1 is SGHAT and CDR2 is FQNNGV. V lost 2 bases, J lost 4 bases, and 4 bases stayed unmatched. This CDR3 is 14 amino acids long. The CDR3 DNA follows: TGTGCCAGCAGCTTATCGACAGGGTCCTATGGCTACACCTTC. Its protein is CASSLSTGSYGYTF.

This clonotype appeared a few times. The chain combines TRBV6-5 with TRBJ2-5, with 8 nucleotides matching TRBD2. The V gene's germline CDR1 is MNHEY and CDR2 SVGAGI. V lost 4 bases to trimming and J lost 5 bases; unmatched junction nucleotides: 9. The CDR3 length is 15 residues. For the CDR3, the DNA is TGTGCCAGCAGTTCGGGGGGGGGATTTTGGGAGACCCAGTACTTC. Residues: CASSSGGGFWETQYF.

This clonotype showed up just a few times. The rearrangement uses TRBV5-1 and TRBJ1-2, with 7 bases fitting TRBD1. V lost 0 bases to trimming and J lost 6 bases; unmatched junction nucleotides: 5. Germline V CDR1 and CDR2: SGHRS, YFSETQ. This CDR3 is 14 amino acids long. CDR3 sequence (DNA): TGCGCCAGCAGCTTGGTACAGGGGAGAGATGGCTACACCTTC. It encodes CASSLVQGRDGYTF. The complete variable domain, with remaining parts taken from reference TRBV5-1 and TRBJ1-2, reads KAGVTQTPRYLIKTRGQQVTLSCSPISGHRSVSWYQQTPGQGLQFLFEYFSETQRNKGNFPGRFSGRQFSNSRSEMNVSTLELGDSALYLCASSLVQGRDGYTFGSGTRLTVV.

This rearrangement joins TRBV18 to TRBJ2-3, with D maybe TRBD2 (6 bases). Between the trimmed V and J ends, which lost 3 bases and 1 base, there was a span of 11 bases. This CDR3 is 15 amino acids long. CDR1 and CDR2 from the germline V gene are KGHSH and LQKENI. This CDR3 reads CASSPLEGRTDTQYF. CDR3 DNA: TGTGCCAGCTCACCCTTGGAGGGCCGCACAGATACGCAGTATTTT.

This clonotype was detected a few times. The rearrangement uses TRBV18 and TRBJ1-4, with D possibly matching TRBD1 (5 bases). V lost 4 bases and J 5 bases, leaving 8 bases between the germline ends. Germline lookup yields CDR1 KGHSH and CDR2 LQKENI. The CDR3 runs 13 residues. The CDR3 DNA reads TGTGCCAGCTCACAGGGGATCAATGAAAAACTGTTTTTT. This codes for CASSQGINEKLFF.

Here the CDR3 reads CASSLIAVRARKNIQYF. The CDR3 DNA follows: TGTGCCAGCAGCTTAATAGCGGTGAGGGCCCGCAAAAACATTCAGTACTTC. V and J are TRBV11-2 and TRBJ2-4; D is possibly TRBD2 (6 bases). Between the trimmed V and J ends, which lost 2 bases and 3 bases, there was a span of 17 bases. The CDR3 length is 17 residues. Germline CDR1 and CDR2: SGHAT and FQNNGV.

There are a few counts of this clonotype. The genes are TRBV6-1 and TRBJ1-6; D is perhaps TRBD1 (6 bases). The V gene lost 7 bases and the J gene lost 8 bases, with 9 bases spanning the gap. This CDR3 region has 12 residues. Germline V CDR1 and CDR2: MNHNS, SASEGT. The CDR3 sequence is CASIQGDSPLHF. The CDR3 DNA is TGTGCCAGCATACAGGGTGATTCACCCCTCCACTTT.

A few counts support this clonotype. The V and J genes are TRBV7-6 and TRBJ2-5, with D hard to call. This CDR3 comprises 15 residues. Trimming cost V 2 bases and J 0 bases, with 10 bases left between them. Per germline, CDR1 SGHVS and CDR2 FNYEAQ. CDR3 DNA: TGTGCCAGCAGCTTAAGGTCAGCGTACCAAGAGACCCAGTACTTC. Protein sequence: CASSLRSAYQETQYF.

This clonotype has just a few counts. This chain joins TRBV7-2 and TRBJ2-7, with 9 bases fitting TRBD1. Germline CDR1 SGHTA, CDR2 FQGNSA. The CDR3 totals 17 residues. With V trimmed by 3 bases and J by 3 bases, 12 bases remained unmatched. CDR3 region: CASSFRTGGLRFYEQYF. For the CDR3, the DNA is TGTGCCAGCAGCTTCCGAACAGGGGGCCTCCGCTTCTACGAGCAGTACTTC.

This clonotype was seen a few times. The chain combines TRBV7-3 with TRBJ2-7, with TRBD1 as a possible D gene (6 bases). CDR3 size: 13 residues. Germline CDR1 SGHTA, CDR2 FQGTGA. V was pared by 5 bases and J by 7 bases, with 15 bases between. The CDR3 loop reads CASSIRQAGEQYF. Here the CDR3 DNA reads TGTGCCAGCAGCATTCGACAGGCCGGGGAGCAGTACTTC.